A selection of T cell receptor beta chains follows, all from one sample in a study of T-cell reconstitution after alpha-beta-depleted transplantation in children. In TCRdb, the PCR reads were re-called with MiXCR into one record per CDR3 protein. The table shows 610,000 or so distinct CDR3 sequences, with 20% to 30% occurring only once. This specimen consisted of PBMCs, obtained before TCRalphabeta/CD19-depleted stem cell transplant. All receptors come from a boy under three years old with Wiskott-Aldrich syndrome, due to receive a stem cell transplant. The CDR3 runs from the conserved cysteine through the conserved F or W. The order of the fields is D gene, clone size, J gene, V gene, CDR3 DNA, CDR3 protein. D genes are given only for firm matches. Clone size is shown for a subset of rows, as once, few, many or a class of expanded clone.

d_call: -
clone_size: few
j_call: TRBJ1-3
v_call: TRBV10-3
cdr3_nt: TGTGCCATCAGTGAGTCCTACAGGAGTACCATATATTTT
cdr3_aa: CAISESYRSTIYF

d_call: -
clone_size: -
j_call: TRBJ2-1
v_call: TRBV29-1
cdr3_nt: TGCAGCGGAGGGGGCGGCGGGAGGTTCGATGAGCAGTTCTTC
cdr3_aa: CSGGGGGRFDEQFF

d_call: -
clone_size: -
j_call: TRBJ1-3
v_call: TRBV12-3/TRBV12-4
cdr3_nt: TGTGCCAGCAGTTGGCCCTCTGGAAACACCATATATTTT
cdr3_aa: CASSWPSGNTIYF

d_call: TRBD2
clone_size: -
j_call: TRBJ2-1
v_call: TRBV5-1
cdr3_nt: TGCGCCAGCAGCCCTATGTGGGAGGGCAATGAGCAGTTCTTC
cdr3_aa: CASSPMWEGNEQFF

d_call: -
clone_size: -
j_call: TRBJ2-4
v_call: TRBV20-1
cdr3_nt: TGCAGTGCTAGGGCGACACTAGCCAAAAACATTCAGTACTTC
cdr3_aa: CSARATLAKNIQYF

d_call: TRBD1
clone_size: few
j_call: TRBJ2-7
v_call: TRBV5-1
cdr3_nt: TGCGCCAGCATTTCAGACGCGGGAAGACAGGGGGCTATGTACTTC
cdr3_aa: CASISDAGRQGAMYF

d_call: -
clone_size: -
j_call: TRBJ2-1
v_call: TRBV5-6
cdr3_nt: TGTGCCAGCCGCTGGGGGACCTACAATGAGCAGTTCTTC
cdr3_aa: CASRWGTYNEQFF

d_call: -
clone_size: few
j_call: TRBJ2-1
v_call: TRBV20-1
cdr3_nt: TGCAGTGCTCTTCTCGGGGCCGTCAGCAATGAGCAGTTCTTC
cdr3_aa: CSALLGAVSNEQFF

d_call: TRBD2
clone_size: -
j_call: TRBJ2-1
v_call: TRBV10-3
cdr3_nt: TGTGCCATCAGTGAGTCTGGCAACGGGAGGGCTCAGTTCTTC
cdr3_aa: CAISESGNGRAQFF

d_call: -
clone_size: -
j_call: TRBJ1-1
v_call: TRBV20-1
cdr3_nt: TGCAGTGCCGCGGACATGGAGGCTTTCTTT
cdr3_aa: CSAADMEAFF

d_call: -
clone_size: -
j_call: TRBJ2-7
v_call: TRBV20-1
cdr3_nt: TGCAGTGCTAGTATGACAGCCTACGAGCAGTACTTC
cdr3_aa: CSASMTAYEQYF

d_call: -
clone_size: -
j_call: TRBJ1-2
v_call: TRBV24-1
cdr3_nt: TGTGCCACGCTTAACTATGGCTACACCTTC
cdr3_aa: CATLNYGYTF

d_call: -
clone_size: few
j_call: TRBJ1-5
v_call: TRBV5-5
cdr3_nt: TGTGCCAGCAGCTTGATAGCAAATAGCAATCAGCCCCAGCATTTT
cdr3_aa: CASSLIANSNQPQHF

d_call: TRBD1
clone_size: -
j_call: TRBJ1-1
v_call: TRBV6-5
cdr3_nt: TGTGCCAGCAGTTATGCCCGAAGGACAGGGCGCGGGATGAACACTGAAGCTTTCTTT
cdr3_aa: CASSYARRTGRGMNTEAFF

d_call: TRBD2
clone_size: -
j_call: TRBJ2-1
v_call: TRBV29-1
cdr3_nt: TGCAGCGTTGCGGGACTAGCGGACAATGAGCAGTTCTTC
cdr3_aa: CSVAGLADNEQFF

d_call: TRBD2
clone_size: -
j_call: TRBJ2-3
v_call: TRBV20-1
cdr3_nt: TGCAGTGCTGGAAAGGTGGCGGGAGGGAGCACAGATACGCAGTATTTT
cdr3_aa: CSAGKVAGGSTDTQYF

d_call: TRBD1
clone_size: few
j_call: TRBJ2-7
v_call: TRBV28
cdr3_nt: TGTGCCAGCACCCCAGACAGGGGGGGCTACGAGCAGTACTTC
cdr3_aa: CASTPDRGGYEQYF

d_call: TRBD2
clone_size: -
j_call: TRBJ2-1
v_call: TRBV5-1
cdr3_nt: TGCGCCAGCAGCATTGCGAGCGGGAGCAATGAGCAGTTCTTC
cdr3_aa: CASSIASGSNEQFF

d_call: -
clone_size: -
j_call: TRBJ2-3
v_call: TRBV19
cdr3_nt: TGTGCCAGTAGTATAGATTGGCTTTCCCCAGATACGCAGTATTTT
cdr3_aa: CASSIDWLSPDTQYF

d_call: TRBD1
clone_size: few
j_call: TRBJ2-1
v_call: TRBV28
cdr3_nt: TGTGCCAGCAGTTCGAGGGACAGGGGGGGCAATGAGCAGTTCTTC
cdr3_aa: CASSSRDRGGNEQFF

d_call: -
clone_size: -
j_call: TRBJ1-1
v_call: TRBV5-1
cdr3_nt: TGCGCCAGCAGCTTGATCCCCCAGGGTTGGAACACTGAAGCTTTCTTT
cdr3_aa: CASSLIPQGWNTEAFF

d_call: TRBD2
clone_size: few
j_call: TRBJ2-2
v_call: TRBV7-2
cdr3_nt: TGTGCCAGCAGCGCCTATAGCGGGAGAGGCACCGGGGAGCTGTTTTTT
cdr3_aa: CASSAYSGRGTGELFF

d_call: -
clone_size: -
j_call: TRBJ2-3
v_call: TRBV24-1
cdr3_nt: TGTGCCACCAGTGTCACAGGAATCACAGATACGCAGTATTTT
cdr3_aa: CATSVTGITDTQYF

d_call: -
clone_size: few
j_call: TRBJ1-5
v_call: TRBV10-3
cdr3_nt: TGTGCCATCAGTGAGTCGCTGCAAAATCAGCCCCAGCATTTT
cdr3_aa: CAISESLQNQPQHF

d_call: -
clone_size: -
j_call: TRBJ2-1
v_call: TRBV24-1
cdr3_nt: TGTGCCACCAGTGATTCCTCGGTGGGGGACTACAATGAGCAGTTCTTC
cdr3_aa: CATSDSSVGDYNEQFF

d_call: TRBD1
clone_size: -
j_call: TRBJ1-5
v_call: TRBV28
cdr3_nt: TGTGCCAGCAGTCCGTACAGGGGGCGTCCGATTTATAGCAATCAGCCCCAGCATTTT
cdr3_aa: CASSPYRGRPIYSNQPQHF

d_call: TRBD2
clone_size: once
j_call: TRBJ2-1
v_call: TRBV5-1
cdr3_nt: TGCGCCAGCGCGACTAGCGGGGAGGAGGATGGGCAGTTCTTC
cdr3_aa: CASATSGEEDGQFF

d_call: -
clone_size: few
j_call: TRBJ2-5
v_call: TRBV15
cdr3_nt: TGTGCCACCAGCCCTGAGCAAGAGACCCAGTACTTC
cdr3_aa: CATSPEQETQYF

d_call: -
clone_size: -
j_call: TRBJ1-2
v_call: TRBV5-1
cdr3_nt: TGCGCCAGCAGCTTGGCCGCTGGGGTCAACTATGGCTACACCTTC
cdr3_aa: CASSLAAGVNYGYTF

d_call: -
clone_size: -
j_call: TRBJ1-4
v_call: TRBV2
cdr3_nt: TGTGCCAGCAGTCCTGATAGAGGGCGCTACGAAAAACTGTTTTTT
cdr3_aa: CASSPDRGRYEKLFF

d_call: -
clone_size: few
j_call: TRBJ1-2
v_call: TRBV3-1
cdr3_nt: TGTGCCAGCAGCCATGTGAGGGGGGAGGACTATGGCTACACCTTC
cdr3_aa: CASSHVRGEDYGYTF

d_call: -
clone_size: -
j_call: TRBJ1-5
v_call: TRBV6-5
cdr3_nt: TGTGCCAGCAGTTACAGGGGCGGTCAGCCCCAGCATTTT
cdr3_aa: CASSYRGGQPQHF

d_call: -
clone_size: -
j_call: TRBJ2-5
v_call: TRBV5-1
cdr3_nt: TGCGCCAGCAACCAGGGGTACCAAGAGACCCAGTACTTC
cdr3_aa: CASNQGYQETQYF

d_call: -
clone_size: few
j_call: TRBJ1-1
v_call: TRBV25-1
cdr3_nt: TGTGCCAGCAGTGAGGGGCGTACAGGGGAAGCTTTCTTT
cdr3_aa: CASSEGRTGEAFF

d_call: -
clone_size: few
j_call: TRBJ2-5
v_call: TRBV4-2
cdr3_nt: TGTGCCAGCAGCCGGCAGCGGGAGACCCAGTACTTC
cdr3_aa: CASSRQRETQYF

d_call: TRBD2
clone_size: -
j_call: TRBJ2-5
v_call: TRBV11-2
cdr3_nt: TGTGCCAGCAGCTTAGTCAGGAGTAGCGGGATGGAGGAGACCCAGTACTTC
cdr3_aa: CASSLVRSSGMEETQYF

d_call: -
clone_size: few
j_call: TRBJ2-3
v_call: TRBV30
cdr3_nt: TGTGCCTGGAGTGTACTTGGAGATGCGCAGTATTTT
cdr3_aa: CAWSVLGDAQYF

d_call: -
clone_size: once
j_call: TRBJ2-5
v_call: TRBV20-1
cdr3_nt: TGCAGTGTCGAGGGACGGAACCAAGAGACCCAGTACTTC
cdr3_aa: CSVEGRNQETQYF

d_call: -
clone_size: -
j_call: TRBJ1-5
v_call: TRBV5-1
cdr3_nt: TGCGCCAGCAGCGCGGAGGACGGGCAGCCCCAGCATTTT
cdr3_aa: CASSAEDGQPQHF

d_call: -
clone_size: few
j_call: TRBJ2-1
v_call: TRBV20-1
cdr3_nt: TGCAGTGCTAGAGTCCGGGACCCCGAGCAGTTCTTC
cdr3_aa: CSARVRDPEQFF

d_call: -
clone_size: -
j_call: TRBJ1-5
v_call: TRBV15
cdr3_nt: TGTGCCACCAGCAGTCGCGGGGGGGGCAGGGCGTATAGCAATCAGCCCCAGCATTTT
cdr3_aa: CATSSRGGGRAYSNQPQHF

d_call: TRBD2
clone_size: -
j_call: TRBJ2-3
v_call: TRBV2
cdr3_nt: TGTGCCAGCATCCCCTACGGACTAGCCTCAGATACGCAGTATTTT
cdr3_aa: CASIPYGLASDTQYF

d_call: -
clone_size: many
j_call: TRBJ2-1
v_call: TRBV20-1
cdr3_nt: TGCAGTGCTCCTTACGAGACGGACTACAATGAGCAGTTCTTC
cdr3_aa: CSAPYETDYNEQFF

d_call: -
clone_size: -
j_call: TRBJ1-1
v_call: TRBV29-1
cdr3_nt: TGCAGCGTTGAAAGTACTGAAGCTTTCTTT
cdr3_aa: CSVESTEAFF

d_call: -
clone_size: -
j_call: TRBJ2-1
v_call: TRBV7-9
cdr3_nt: TGTGCCAGCAGCTTAGTCGCCTTGGTCCACAATGAGCAGTTCTTC
cdr3_aa: CASSLVALVHNEQFF

d_call: -
clone_size: few
j_call: TRBJ1-1
v_call: TRBV5-6
cdr3_nt: TGTGCCAGCAGCGGTGCGTTTGGGGTCATGACTGAAGCTTTCTTT
cdr3_aa: CASSGAFGVMTEAFF

d_call: -
clone_size: -
j_call: TRBJ2-1
v_call: TRBV7-9
cdr3_nt: TGTGCCAGCACCTGCCTGTCCGGAGACAATGAGCAGTTCTTC
cdr3_aa: CASTCLSGDNEQFF

d_call: -
clone_size: -
j_call: TRBJ2-3
v_call: TRBV4-2
cdr3_nt: TGTGCCAGCAGCCCCCGGGTCTCTGGTACGCAGTATTTT
cdr3_aa: CASSPRVSGTQYF

d_call: -
clone_size: -
j_call: TRBJ2-7
v_call: TRBV10-3
cdr3_nt: TGTGCCATCACCGACCACCAGGGGCACGAGCAGTACTTC
cdr3_aa: CAITDHQGHEQYF

d_call: TRBD2
clone_size: -
j_call: TRBJ2-1
v_call: TRBV11-2
cdr3_nt: TGTGCCAGCAGCCGAATTAGCGGGAGGGCGGGGAATGAGCAGTTCTTC
cdr3_aa: CASSRISGRAGNEQFF

d_call: TRBD2
clone_size: few
j_call: TRBJ2-1
v_call: TRBV7-6
cdr3_nt: TGTGCCAGCAGCTTACCGGGACTAGGCAATGAGCAGTTCTTC
cdr3_aa: CASSLPGLGNEQFF

d_call: TRBD2
clone_size: -
j_call: TRBJ2-1
v_call: TRBV11-2
cdr3_nt: TGTGCCAGCAGCTCTCACATATTTAGCGGGAGAACATACAATGAGCAGTTCTTC
cdr3_aa: CASSSHIFSGRTYNEQFF

d_call: -
clone_size: -
j_call: TRBJ1-1
v_call: TRBV5-1
cdr3_nt: TGCGCCAGCAGCCCCCGGTGGGGGACGAACACTGAAGCTTTCTTT
cdr3_aa: CASSPRWGTNTEAFF

d_call: -
clone_size: few
j_call: TRBJ1-1
v_call: TRBV20-1
cdr3_nt: TGCAGTGCTAGAGGGGGGGGTGAAGCTTTCTTT
cdr3_aa: CSARGGGEAFF

d_call: -
clone_size: few
j_call: TRBJ2-1
v_call: TRBV3-1
cdr3_nt: TGTGCCAGCAGCCAAGATCGGGCCAGCCTTGAGCAGTTCTTC
cdr3_aa: CASSQDRASLEQFF